The 5 T cell receptor beta chains given below trace back to one sample, sequenced in a study of CDR3 diversity in severe acne. TCRdb passed the PCR reads through MiXCR, listing each CDR3 protein once. The data contain around 100,000 distinct CDR3 sequences, roughly half of them singletons. Sequenced sample: blood. The receptors originated from a male donor with acne.

Of note for this clonotype: A much larger clone lies one base from this, so it may be a read error. The J gene is TRBJ2-6, the V gene TRBV29-1; D might be TRBD1 (5 bases). The CDR3 has 17 amino acids. The V gene's germline CDR1 is SQVTM and CDR2 ANQGSEA. CDR3 coding DNA: TGCAGCGTTGAAGAAAGACCAATCCGGGCTGGGGCCAACGCCCTGACTTTC. Protein sequence: CSVEERPIRAGANALTF.

This clonotype was observed many times. The V call is TRBV10-1, the J call TRBJ1-2, with TRBD1 matching 8 bases. The CDR3 is 17 residues long. Germline CDR1 WNHNN, CDR2 SYGVQD (reference sequence). The J segment lost 6 bases and the V segment lost 1 base, leaving 13 bases of the junction unmatched. CDR3 sequence reads: CASSEYVRGRGENGYTF. The DNA of the CDR3 is TGCGCCAGCAGTGAGTATGTCAGGGGGCGCGGGGAGAATGGCTACACCTTC.

The chain couples TRBV20-1 to TRBJ2-3, with TRBD2 identical over 14 bases. CDR3 length: 15 residues. Germline lookup yields CDR1 DFQATT and CDR2 SNEGSKA (reference sequence). The junction had 10 bases not matched to a gene; V was cut back by 5 bases and J by 9 bases. CDR3 bases: TGCAGTGCTGCCGGGACTAGCGGGAGAGGGGAAACGCAGTATTTT. It yields the protein CSAAGTSGRGETQYF.

The chain combines TRBV6-2 or TRBV6-3 with TRBJ2-3; D possibly matches TRBD1 or TRBD2 (5 bases each). V lost 6 bases and J lost 4, with 23 bases in between. CDR1 and CDR2 from the germline V gene are MNHEY and SVGEGT. CDR3 length: 17 residues. Here the CDR3 DNA reads TGTGCCAGCAGCCGGGACCCAAAGGCTCCCTGGGCAGATACGCAGTATTTT. This encodes CASSRDPKAPWADTQYF.

The chain is built from TRBV29-1 and TRBJ2-6, with D uncertain. The CDR3 covers 20 residues. CDR1 and CDR2 from the germline V gene are SQVTM and ANQGSEA. V lost 0 bases and J 0 bases, leaving 21 bases between the germline ends. CDR3 amino acids: CSVEERVVLETLSGANVLTF. The CDR3 DNA reads TGCAGCGTTGAAGAACGGGTGGTTCTTGAGACCCTCTCTGGGGCCAACGTCCTGACTTTC. The whole variable domain, filled in from reference TRBV29-1 and TRBJ2-6, reads SAVISQKPSRDICQRGTSLTIQCQVDSQVTMMFWYRQQPGQSLTLIATANQGSEATYESGFVIDKFPISRPNLTFSTLTVSNMSPEDSSIYLCSVEERVVLETLSGANVLTFGAGSRLTVL.